These T cell receptor beta chains were read from a single sample in a study of blood T cell repertoires in COVID-19. Some clones are missing from TCRdb's copy, which holds only in-frame ones; the method was immunoSEQ multiplex PCR. The data show about 300,000 clones, approximately 84% seen once. The sequenced sample was PBMCs or T cells enriched from blood (not recorded which). The receptor set was obtained from a man younger than 45 who had recovered from COVID-19. CDR3s include the opening cysteine and the closing phenylalanine or tryptophan. Fields, in order: CDR3 length, J gene, V gene, clone size, D gene, CDR3 protein, CDR3 DNA. D genes are given only for firm matches. The size of a clone is reported for some rows only, either as once, few or many, or as a class for expanded clones.

>18|TRBJ2-7|TRBV5-1|NA|NA
CASSLGYGSSMVNYEQYF
TGCGCCAGCAGCTTGGGGTACGGGAGTAGCATGGTAAACTACGAGCAGTACTTC
>17|TRBJ1-1|TRBV24-1|once|TRBD1
CATRQIDRDRMNTEAFF
TGTGCCACCAGACAGATAGACAGGGACAGAATGAACACTGAAGCTTTCTTT
>14|TRBJ2-2|TRBV10-1|NA|TRBD1
CASRQGDFTGELFF
TGCGCCAGCAGACAGGGGGATTTCACCGGGGAGCTGTTTTTT
>19|TRBJ2-5|TRBV7-6|NA|TRBD1
CASSFPGQGAAGIQETQYF
TGTGCCAGCAGCTTTCCGGGACAGGGGGCGGCGGGGATCCAAGAGACCCAGTACTTC
>14|TRBJ1-6|TRBV6-5|few|TRBD1
CASSRQGASSPLHF
TGTGCCAGCAGCAGACAGGGGGCGAGTTCACCCCTCCACTTT
>13|TRBJ1-4|TRBV18|NA|NA
CASSPPSSEKLFF
TGTGCCAGCTCACCACCGTCATCTGAAAAACTGTTTTTT
>14|TRBJ1-2|TRBV5-4|NA|TRBD1
CASSPATGDYGYTF
TGTGCCAGCAGCCCCGCGACAGGGGACTATGGCTACACCTTC
>13|TRBJ2-7|TRBV27|NA|NA
CASSYGASYEQYF
TGTGCCAGCAGTTACGGAGCATCCTACGAGCAGTACTTC
>14|TRBJ2-3|TRBV24-1|NA|NA
CATSGAGYTDTQYF
TGTGCCACCAGTGGGGCAGGATACACAGATACGCAGTATTTT
>14|TRBJ2-7|TRBV27|NA|TRBD2
CASSPGRGTYEQYF
TGTGCCAGCAGCCCGGGGCGGGGGACCTACGAGCAGTACTTC
>15|TRBJ1-2|TRBV19|NA|TRBD1
CASKNGQALFYGYTF
TGTGCCAGTAAAAACGGACAGGCCCTCTTCTATGGCTACACCTTC